This T cell receptor (beta chain) comes out of a study of T cell responses to AZD1222 COVID-19 vaccine. The germline V gene has CDR1 SGDLS and CDR2 YYNGEE. This CDR3 has 18 residues. J was trimmed by 5 bases and V by 0 bases; bases with no gene match: 13. The data were produced by immunoSEQ multiplex PCR, yet TCRdb's version contains in-frame clones alone and is incomplete. The table lists roughly 80,000 clones, 80% to 95% of them singletons. Study-wide findings and caveats: None of the repertoires were sampled until the peak T cell response had passed. AZD1222 recipients seropositive at baseline numbered only five to seven.

This clone appeared a few times. Antigen: not known. The material was peripheral blood, obtained on day 0 of MenACWY control vaccination. The V call is TRBV9, the J call TRBJ2-1, with 8 bases aligning to TRBD2. This receptor was obtained from an adult in good health. In DNA form, the CDR3 reads TGTGCCAGCAGCGTAGTTCGCGGGAGGCGCGGCAACCACAATGAGCAGTTCTTC. Protein: CASSVVRGRRGNHNEQFF.